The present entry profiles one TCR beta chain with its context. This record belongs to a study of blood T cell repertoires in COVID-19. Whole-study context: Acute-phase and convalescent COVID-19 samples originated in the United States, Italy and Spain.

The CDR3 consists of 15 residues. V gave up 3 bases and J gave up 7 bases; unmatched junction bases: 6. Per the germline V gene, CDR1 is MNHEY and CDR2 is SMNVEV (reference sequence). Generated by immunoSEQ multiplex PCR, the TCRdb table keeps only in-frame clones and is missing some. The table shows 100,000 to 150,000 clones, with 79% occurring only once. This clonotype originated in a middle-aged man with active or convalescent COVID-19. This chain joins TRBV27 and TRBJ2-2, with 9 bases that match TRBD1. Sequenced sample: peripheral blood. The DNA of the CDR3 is TGTGCCAGCAGTTTTCGGACAGGGGTTGGCGGGGAGCTGTTTTTT. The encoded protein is CASSFRTGVGGELFF.